These 15 T cell receptor beta chains were all obtained from the same sample, sequenced in a study of regulatory T cells in long-lasting Graves disease. Building of the TCR beta libraries involved iRepertoire HTBI primers and Arm-PCR of CDR3 regions. TCRdb re-called the multiplex PCR reads through MiXCR, storing one row per CDR3 protein. The data show under 450,000 distinct CDR3 sequences, about a quarter seen once. Time point: persistent/refractory GD, antithyroid drugs over 5 years with positive TRAb. After RNA was extracted from PBMCs, the TCR library was made from it. The sequenced sample was peripheral blood mononuclear cells (PBMCs), obtained when the disease was refractory, from a patient treated with antithyroid drugs. The receptors originated from a female donor with Graves disease.

This clonotype was observed a few times. This chain links TRBV6-1 with TRBJ2-2; TRBD2 is a possible D gene (5 bases). The germline V and J ends were trimmed by 6 bases and 4 bases, with 15 bases remaining between them. Per the germline V gene, CDR1 is MNHNS and CDR2 is SASEGT. The CDR3 consists of 15 residues. The chain's CDR3 is CASSPRVAGTGELFF. The DNA of the CDR3 is TGTGCCAGCAGCCCGCGGGTCGCGGGCACCGGGGAGCTGTTTTTT.

This chain connects TRBV18 to TRBJ1-5, with D possibly TRBD1 on 6 matching bases. CDR1 and CDR2 from the germline V gene are KGHSH and LQKENI. V lost 1 base and J lost 2, with 9 bases in between. The CDR3 is 15 residues long. The CDR3 DNA sequence: TGTGCCAGCTCACCACTTCCAGGGGGCAATCAGCCCCAGCATTTT. Its translation is CASSPLPGGNQPQHF. The full variable domain, rest sourced from reference TRBV18 and TRBJ1-5, is NAGVMQNPRHLVRRRGQEARLRCSPMKGHSHVYWYRQLPEEGLKFMVYLQKENIIDESGMPKERFSAEFPKEGPSILRIQQVVRGDSAAYFCASSPLPGGNQPQHFGDGTRLSIL.

J is TRBJ1-5 and V is TRBV6-1, with 9 bases matching TRBD1. Germline V gene sequence: CDR1 MNHNS, CDR2 SASEGT. The junction had 7 bases not matched to a gene; V was cut back by 6 bases and J by 4 bases. The CDR3 covers 15 residues. The CDR3 region is CASSFAGTGNQPQHF. As DNA, the CDR3 is TGTGCCAGCAGCTTCGCCGGGACAGGGAATCAGCCCCAGCATTTT.

In this sample, this clonotype turned up a few times. The rearrangement joins TRBV19 to TRBJ2-7; D is unresolved. The CDR3 totals 11 residues. Germline lookup yields CDR1 LNHDA and CDR2 SQIVND (reference sequence). V dropped 5 bases and J dropped 6 bases, with 8 bases sitting between them. CDR3 region: CASSVRGEQYF. In DNA, the CDR3 is TGTGCCAGTAGTGTAAGAGGCGAGCAGTACTTC.

The V call is TRBV20-1, the J call TRBJ1-4; 7 bases fit TRBD1. There are 15 residues in the CDR3. The junction had 3 bases not matched to a gene; V was cut back by 0 bases and J by 2 bases. Per germline, CDR1 DFQATT and CDR2 SNEGSKA (reference sequence). This CDR3 is CSARDLQGTNEKLFF. CDR3 nucleotides: TGCAGTGCTAGAGACCTACAGGGGACTAATGAAAAACTGTTTTTT.

This clonotype was recorded at least ten times. V and J are TRBV5-1 and TRBJ1-1; TRBD1 aligns across 7 bases. CDR1 is SGHRS and CDR2 is YFSETQ in the germline V gene. The CDR3 runs 15 residues. V lost 0 bases to trimming and J lost 5 bases; unmatched junction nucleotides: 7. DNA for the CDR3: TGCGCCAGCAGCTTGGAGGCAGGGGGAGAGACTGAAGCTTTCTTT. It yields the protein CASSLEAGGETEAFF.

This clonotype showed up just a few times. The chain uses TRBV6-2 or TRBV6-3 and TRBJ1-2; D might be TRBD1 (5 bases). From germline, CDR1 is MNHEY and CDR2 SVGEGT. The CDR3 sequence is 13 residues long. Trimming removed 6 bases from V and 3 bases from J, with 11 bases in between. The CDR3: CASSQDRYYGYTF. The CDR3 nucleotides read TGTGCCAGCAGCCAAGACAGATACTATGGCTACACCTTC.

This clonotype was seen ten or more times. The gene calls are TRBV11-2 and TRBJ2-5, with unresolved D. CDR3 size: 13 residues. Germline CDR1 is SGHAT and CDR2 is FQNNGV. V dropped 5 bases and J dropped 5 bases, with 12 bases sitting between them. This chain's CDR3 is CASSEPHRETQYF. In DNA, the CDR3 is TGTGCCAGCAGCGAGCCCCACCGGGAGACCCAGTACTTC.

V is TRBV9 and J is TRBJ2-3, with TRBD2 matching over 9 bases. The junction had 15 bases not matched to a gene; V was cut back by 4 bases and J by 6 bases. This CDR3 spans 17 amino acids. The germline gives CDR1 SGDLS, CDR2 YYNGEE. CDR3 sequence: CASSPHRSGGLSDTQYF. CDR3 bases: TGTGCCAGCAGCCCTCACCGTAGCGGGGGTCTATCGGATACGCAGTATTTT.

This clonotype occurred a few times. The chain employs TRBV28 and TRBJ1-1; D is unclear. The CDR3 runs 15 residues. Trimming left V 1 base short and J 1 base short, with 10 bases between. Germline values: CDR1 MDHEN, CDR2 SYDVKM. CDR3: CASSLYAAGNTEAFF. The CDR3, as DNA: TGTGCCAGCAGTTTATACGCGGCGGGGAACACTGAAGCTTTCTTT.

This clonotype was seen many times. The rearrangement joins TRBV2 to TRBJ1-1; TRBD1 matches at 9 bases. This CDR3 has 12 residues. Trimming removed 6 bases from V and 10 bases from J; junction bases left unmatched: 6. Germline CDR1 is SNHLY and CDR2 is FYNNEI. The CDR3 loop is CASSWDRVTAFF. CDR3 DNA: TGTGCCAGCAGCTGGGACAGGGTGACAGCTTTCTTT.

V and J are TRBV18 and TRBJ1-1; no definite D call. The V gene lost 6 bases and the J gene lost 1 base, with 15 bases spanning the gap. The CDR3 is made up of 15 amino acids. The germline CDR1 and CDR2 sequences are KGHSH and LQKENI. CDR3 in amino acids: CASSLAKGGNTEAFF. The DNA of the CDR3 is TGTGCCAGCTCGCTTGCAAAGGGTGGGAACACTGAAGCTTTCTTT.

This clonotype was counted between two and nine times. V and J are TRBV20-1 and TRBJ2-5, with D possibly matching TRBD2 (5 bases). Germline CDR1 DFQATT, CDR2 SNEGSKA (reference sequence). The germline V and J ends were trimmed by 0 bases and 5 bases, with 19 bases remaining between them. This CDR3 has 16 amino acids. Written as DNA, the CDR3 is TGCAGTGCTAGAGATATGTGGGGAGACTGGTGGGAGACCCAGTACTTC. As protein: CSARDMWGDWWETQYF.

The V gene is TRBV4-2, the J gene TRBJ1-1; TRBD1 aligns across 9 bases. This CDR3 is 15 amino acids long. Losses at the gene ends were 0 bases for V and 5 bases for J; bases not matched to a gene: 4. The germline V gene encodes CDR1 LGHNA and CDR2 YNFKEQ. The CDR3 DNA follows: TGTGCCAGCAGCCAAGAAACGACAGGGGGGACTGAAGCTTTCTTT. Translation: CASSQETTGGTEAFF.

The rearrangement uses TRBV20-1 and TRBJ2-5, with D tentatively TRBD1 or TRBD2 (5 bases each). The last part of the DNA fits TRBJ2-1 better; the J call may be wrong. Germline lookup yields CDR1 DFQATT and CDR2 SNEGSKA (reference sequence). The CDR3 is 15 residues long. This CDR3 is CSAREPGRRGNEQFF. The DNA for the CDR3 is TGCAGTGCTAGAGAACCAGGGCGTCGAGGGAATGAGCAGTTCTTC.